This T cell receptor beta chain was obtained from a study of T cell repertoires in cytomegalovirus infection. As for the study in general: Peptides in the study included HLA-C-restricted and HLA-B-restricted CMV epitopes. In public TCR beta signatures, there were indications of both CMV infection and matching HLA type. Study-level results: The ex vivo response was dominated by HLA-C-restricted CMV-specific TCR beta clonotypes.

This clonotype was observed at least ten times. Its antigen is unidentified. Germline loops: CDR1 SGHTA, CDR2 FQGNSA. The CDR3 length is 13 residues. V gave up 1 base and J gave up 8 bases, with 6 bases separating them. TCRdb re-called the reads through MiXCR, storing one row per CDR3 protein. The table lists 570,000 or so distinct CDR3 sequences, 40% of them singletons. The chain recombines TRBV7-2 with TRBJ1-6; no clear D gene. This clonotype originated in a human donor in good health (CMV status not recorded). Some clones in this sample may be carry-over from other donors' samples. The sequencing here drew on cultured PBMCs, taken from culture after CMV antigen stimulation. CDR3 protein: CASSLVRDSPLHF. The CDR3 region has the DNA TGTGCCAGCAGCTTAGTACGGGATTCACCCCTCCACTTT.